Below are 6 T cell receptor beta chains sequenced from a single sample in a study of cytomegalovirus exposure and HLA in healthy donors. A multiplex PCR was run with 60 Vbeta primers and 13 Jbeta primers. This table comes from immunoSEQ multiplex PCR, and its TCRdb copy is limited to in-frame clones, with some not included. The sample yields about 140,000 clones, 70% to 75% seen once. Sequenced input: PBMCs. These receptors came from a woman under 40 in good health and CMV-seronegative.

V is TRBV11-2 and J is TRBJ1-4; D is undetermined. CDR1 and CDR2 from the germline V gene are SGHAT and FQNNGV. The V end lost 1 base, the J end lost 7 bases, and 7 bases lay between the germline ends. The CDR3 is made up of 13 amino acids. CDR3 DNA: TGTGCCAGCAGCTTAGCTTGGAGTGAAAAACTGTTTTTT. Translated: CASSLAWSEKLFF. Filled out from reference TRBV11-2 and TRBJ1-4, the complete variable domain reads EAGVAQSPRYKIIEKRQSVAFWCNPISGHATLYWYQQILGQGPKLLIQFQNNGVVDDSQLPKDRFSAERLKGVDSTLKIQPAKLEDSAVYLCASSLAWSEKLFFGSGTQLSVL.

The chain uses TRBV7-2 and TRBJ2-2; D gene ambiguous. The V and J ends lost 4 bases and 8 bases respectively, with 14 bases between them. The germline V gene encodes CDR1 SGHTA and CDR2 FQGNSA. This CDR3 contains 14 residues. The CDR3 loop reads CASSSGLSVGELFF. CDR3 coding DNA: TGTGCCAGCAGCTCCGGGTTAAGTGTGGGGGAGCTGTTTTTT.

CDR3 DNA: TGTGCCGTAGGTCTCTCGACAGGGGGGTTAGGACAGTACTTC. Residues: CAVGLSTGGLGQYF. V and J are TRBV6-1 and TRBJ2-7; 9 nucleotides agree with TRBD1. Per germline, CDR1 MNHNS and CDR2 SASEGT. Trimming cost V 11 bases and J 10 bases; bases outside gene matches: 18. The CDR3 contains 14 residues.

V usage is TRBV10-1 and J usage is TRBJ2-5, with a weak D call TRBD2 (6 bases). V lost 5 bases to trimming and J lost 2 bases, with 9 bases between them. Germline CDR1 and CDR2: WNHNN and SYGVQD (reference sequence). This CDR3 is 13 amino acids long. In nucleotides, the CDR3 is TGCGCCAGCAGTCTTAGCGGACAAGAGACCCAGTACTTC. It specifies CASSLSGQETQYF.

This clone was seen more than once but under ten times. The gene calls are TRBV29-1 and TRBJ1-2, with D hard to call. Deletions cut 4 bases from V and 4 bases from J, with 10 bases between. CDR1 is SQVTM, CDR2 ANQGSEA, per germline. The CDR3 length is 12 residues. The CDR3 sequence is CSVGSDTYGYTF. CDR3 sequence (DNA): TGCAGCGTTGGAAGCGATACCTATGGCTACACCTTC. The complete variable domain, with remaining parts taken from reference TRBV29-1 and TRBJ1-2, reads SAVISQKPSRDICQRGTSLTIQCQVDSQVTMMFWYRQQPGQSLTLIATANQGSEATYESGFVIDKFPISRPNLTFSTLTVSNMSPEDSSIYLCSVGSDTYGYTFGSGTRLTVV.

The rearrangement uses TRBV7-9 and TRBJ2-1; TRBD1 aligns across 9 bases. V shed 5 bases and J 4 bases; nucleotides not matched to a gene: 15. This CDR3 contains 18 residues. CDR1 and CDR2 (germline): SEHNR, FQNEAQ (reference sequence). Written as DNA, the CDR3 is TGTGCCAGCAGCCCACTCGAATACCGGGACAGGGCATACAATGAGCAGTTCTTC. Its translation is CASSPLEYRDRAYNEQFF.